One sample yielded the 27 T cell receptor beta chains listed below, sequenced in a study of cytomegalovirus exposure and HLA in healthy donors. Profiled with immunoSEQ multiplex PCR; TCRdb holds only in-frame clones, not every one. The table lists about 130,000 clones, about 96% of them singletons. The sequenced material came from PBMCs. Receptors were obtained from a man between 18 and 29 years old in good health and CMV-seronegative.

This chain connects TRBV4-1 to TRBJ1-4, with D possibly TRBD1 on 6 matching bases. The CDR3 runs to 16 residues. CDR1 and CDR2 from the germline V gene are MGHRA and YSYEKL. V lost 0 bases, J lost 7 bases, and 15 bases lay in between. The CDR3, as DNA: TGCGCCAGCAGCCAAGAGATTTCCCAAGGGGGTGAAAAACTGTTTTTT. This sequence encodes CASSQEISQGGEKLFF.

The chain uses TRBV27 and TRBJ2-7; weak D call: TRBD1 (5 bases). Germline CDR1 and CDR2: MNHEY and SMNVEV (reference sequence). The CDR3 is 11 residues long. V was cut by 5 bases and J by 12 bases, with 14 bases left in between. CDR3 DNA sequence: TGTGCCAGCAGTCAGCACAGGAATTTGTACTTC. It specifies CASSQHRNLYF.

CDR3 in DNA: TGTGCCAGCAGCTTAGGCCTACACAGGGGACCAGTCTATGGCTACACCTTC. This translates into CASSLGLHRGPVYGYTF. V and J are TRBV11-3 and TRBJ1-2; the match to TRBD1 covers 7 bases. This CDR3 is built from 17 residues. The germline V gene encodes CDR1 SGHNT and CDR2 YENEEA. Trimming at V came to 1 base and at J to 4 bases, leaving 12 bases not matched to a gene.

The chain joins TRBV9 to TRBJ2-1; the D gene is possibly TRBD2 (5 bases). Germline CDR1 SGDLS, CDR2 YYNGEE. The CDR3 is made up of 17 amino acids. Trimming removed 6 bases from V and 3 bases from J, with 22 bases in between. The CDR3 DNA follows: TGTGCCAGCACTTGGCCCTTCCCTTCACTAGGCTACAATGAGCAGTTCTTC. Translating gives CASTWPFPSLGYNEQFF.

The V and J genes are TRBV2 and TRBJ2-7, with D tentatively TRBD2 (6 bases). This CDR3 contains 14 residues. Per germline, CDR1 SNHLY and CDR2 FYNNEI. V gave up 7 bases and J gave up 0 bases, with 13 bases separating them. CDR3 residues: CASKRDLSSYEQYF. The CDR3 nucleotides are TGTGCCAGCAAAAGGGACTTGAGCTCCTACGAGCAGTACTTC.

V is TRBV6-5 and J is TRBJ1-2; D is unresolved. Germline V gives CDR1 MNHEY, CDR2 SVGAGI. V was trimmed by 2 bases and J by 1 base, leaving 8 bases between them. This CDR3 has 14 residues. This CDR3 reads CASSYGEFNYGYTF. In nucleotides, the CDR3 is TGTGCCAGCAGTTACGGAGAGTTTAACTATGGCTACACCTTC.

The chain has TRBV7-2 and TRBJ2-4; 9 bases map to TRBD2. CDR1 SGHTA and CDR2 FQGNSA come from the germline V gene. The CDR3 runs to 16 residues. Trimming cost V 7 bases and J 0 bases; bases outside gene matches: 7. This chain's CDR3 is CASMISGREAKNIQYF. Here the CDR3 DNA reads TGTGCCAGCATGATTAGCGGGAGAGAAGCCAAAAACATTCAGTACTTC.

The rearrangement joins TRBV7-8 to TRBJ1-5; the D gene is possibly TRBD1 (5 bases). The CDR3 contains 13 residues. V was pared by 2 bases and J by 8 bases, with 10 bases between. Germline-derived CDR1 and CDR2 are SGHVS and FQNEAQ. CDR3 in DNA: TGTGCCAGCAGCTTAACAGGACGGGAGCCCCAGCATTTT. It translates to CASSLTGREPQHF.

V and J are TRBV2 and TRBJ2-3; 9 bases fit TRBD2. Germline values: CDR1 SNHLY, CDR2 FYNNEI. After removal of 4 bases from V and 8 bases from J, the junction contained 7 bases not matched to a gene. The CDR3 is 14 residues long. The CDR3 loop is CASSGLAGAATQYF. For the CDR3, the DNA is TGTGCCAGCAGTGGTTTAGCGGGAGCGGCTACGCAGTATTTT.

This rearrangement joins TRBV28 to TRBJ2-1; D perhaps matches TRBD1 (6 bases). Germline CDR1 reads MDHEN; CDR2 reads SYDVKM. V shed 3 bases and J shed 1 base, with 13 bases lying between them. The CDR3 extends over 16 amino acids. As DNA, the CDR3 is TGTGCCAGCAGTTTCCGGGACACCCTTTCCTACAATGAGCAGTTCTTC. Amino acids: CASSFRDTLSYNEQFF.

The rearrangement uses TRBV5-5 and TRBJ1-4; D call uncertain. The V end was cut by 4 bases, the J end by 4 bases, with 14 bases between. Germline assignment: CDR1 SGHKS and CDR2 YYEKEE (reference sequence). The CDR3 loop spans 15 amino acids. In DNA form, the CDR3 reads TGTGCCAGCAGCCTTACTCCTCACAGTAATGAAAAACTGTTTTTT. Protein sequence: CASSLTPHSNEKLFF.

The chain is built from TRBV7-2 and TRBJ2-7; 8 nucleotides match TRBD1. The ends lost 5 bases at V and 2 bases at J; junction bases unmatched: 8. CDR1 and CDR2 (germline): SGHTA, FQGNSA. This CDR3 has 15 amino acids. CDR3 amino acids: CASSLTGTGAYEQYF. The CDR3 coding sequence is TGTGCCAGCAGCCTTACCGGGACAGGAGCCTACGAGCAGTACTTC.

The V call is TRBV5-6, the J call TRBJ1-2, with 9 positions matching TRBD1. V lost 3 bases to trimming and J lost 6 bases; unmatched junction nucleotides: 3. Germline CDR1 and CDR2: SGHDT and YYEEEE. There are 13 residues in the CDR3. The DNA of the CDR3 is TGTGCCAGCAGCTGGGACAGGGTTAATGGCTACACCTTC. This translates into CASSWDRVNGYTF. Looking up the rest from reference TRBV5-6 and TRBJ1-2 gives the full variable domain: DAGVTQSPTHLIKTRGQQVTLRCSPKSGHDTVSWYQQALGQGPQFIFQYYEEEERQRGNFPDRFSGHQFPNYSSELNVNALLLGDSALYLCASSWDRVNGYTFGSGTRLTVV.

V is TRBV4-1 and J is TRBJ2-2, with TRBD1 matching 8 bases. The V segment lost 4 bases and the J segment 7 bases; nucleotides outside the gene matches: 11. Looked up from germline, CDR1 is MGHRA and CDR2 is YSYEKL. The CDR3 extends over 16 amino acids. The CDR3 region has the DNA TGCGCCAGCAGCCCGAGGACAGGGATAAAGTTCGGGGAGCTGTTTTTT. Residues: CASSPRTGIKFGELFF.

The chain employs TRBV6-5 and TRBJ1-5; D not certain. V was cut by 2 bases and J by 4 bases, with 15 bases left in between. Germline CDR1 is MNHEY and CDR2 is SVGAGI. This CDR3 region has 16 residues. CDR3 protein: CASSYASPLRNQPQHF. CDR3 nucleotides: TGTGCCAGCAGTTACGCGAGTCCGCTCAGGAATCAGCCCCAGCATTTT.

V is TRBV29-1 and J is TRBJ2-5, with TRBD2 as a possible D gene (5 bases). The germline V gene has CDR1 SQVTM and CDR2 ANQGSEA. V shed 5 bases and J shed 9 bases, with 22 bases lying between them. CDR3 length: 14 residues. The CDR3 DNA reads as TGCAGCGTTATCGGGGAAAAGTCCTTCCCGGCCCAGTACTTC. It translates to CSVIGEKSFPAQYF.

In DNA, the CDR3 is TGTGCCAGCAGTCCACAATGGGGACTAGCGGACTACAATGAGCAGTTCTTC. Translation: CASSPQWGLADYNEQFF. The chain is built from TRBV25-1 and TRBJ2-1; 11 nucleotides match TRBD2. Per the germline V gene, CDR1 is MGHDK and CDR2 is SYGVNS. J lost 3 bases, V lost 5 bases, and 9 bases had no gene match. There are 17 residues in the CDR3.

Here the CDR3 reads CASRESSSYNEQFF. The CDR3 DNA reads as TGTGCCAGCAGGGAGTCGAGCTCCTACAATGAGCAGTTCTTC. The chain joins TRBV6-5 to TRBJ2-1; D gene uncertain. Germline lookup yields CDR1 MNHEY and CDR2 SVGAGI. Between the trimmed V and J ends, which lost 6 bases and 0 bases, there was a span of 9 bases. The CDR3 consists of 14 residues.

V gene TRBV29-1 combines with J gene TRBJ2-1, with 12 bases matching TRBD2. Germline V gene sequence: CDR1 SQVTM, CDR2 ANQGSEA. The CDR3 totals 12 residues. V shed 5 bases, J shed 10 bases, and the junction held 3 bases outside the gene matches. The CDR3 DNA reads as TGCAGCGTTAGGACTAGCGGGACCGAGCAGTTCTTC. It codes for CSVRTSGTEQFF.

V usage is TRBV5-1 and J usage is TRBJ1-1; D is possibly TRBD1 (6 bases). The CDR3 covers 15 residues. The germline gives CDR1 SGHRS, CDR2 YFSETQ. The V end lost 4 bases, the J end lost 4 bases, and 17 bases lay between the germline ends. CDR3 nucleotide sequence: TGCGCCAGCAGCGTTCGGGCCATGGGGGCCACTGAAGCTTTCTTT. It is translated as CASSVRAMGATEAFF. Together with reference TRBV5-1 and TRBJ1-1, the CDR3 gives the full variable domain: KAGVTQTPRYLIKTRGQQVTLSCSPISGHRSVSWYQQTPGQGLQFLFEYFSETQRNKGNFPGRFSGRQFSNSRSEMNVSTLELGDSALYLCASSVRAMGATEAFFGQGTRLTVV.

This chain connects TRBV7-6 to TRBJ1-1; TRBD1 might be the D (5 bases). Deletions cut 0 bases from V and 0 bases from J, with 8 bases between. There are 15 residues in the CDR3. The germline V gene encodes CDR1 SGHVS and CDR2 FNYEAQ. The CDR3 nucleotides read TGTGCCAGCAGCTTAGCGACAGCTATGAACACTGAAGCTTTCTTT. Its translation: CASSLATAMNTEAFF.

This chain uses TRBV27 with TRBJ1-2, with D unclear. V was shortened by 4 bases and J by 4 bases, with 16 bases between the two germline ends. The CDR3 runs to 15 residues. CDR1 and CDR2 (germline): MNHEY, SMNVEV (reference sequence). CDR3 nucleotides: TGTGCCAGCAGTTCCCCCCCCCTGTCTTTCTATGGCTACACCTTC. It specifies CASSSPPLSFYGYTF.

This rearrangement joins TRBV19 to TRBJ1-5, with no clear D. CDR1 LNHDA and CDR2 SQIVND come from the germline V gene (reference sequence). The CDR3 has 15 amino acids. V was clipped by 4 bases and J by 1 base, with 11 bases between them. CDR3 DNA sequence: TGTGCCAGTAGTAAGGAGGTCCGGAGCAATCAGCCCCAGCATTTT. Translating it yields CASSKEVRSNQPQHF.

CDR3 loop: CASSSNFPTRTGDTDTQYF. The CDR3 region has the DNA TGTGCCAGCAGTTCAAACTTCCCTACTCGGACAGGGGACACAGATACGCAGTATTTT. V usage is TRBV28 and J usage is TRBJ2-3, with 9 positions matching TRBD1. This CDR3 is 19 amino acids long. After removal of 4 bases from V and 2 bases from J, the junction contained 16 bases not matched to a gene. The V gene's germline CDR1 is MDHEN and CDR2 SYDVKM.

The chain has TRBV27 and TRBJ2-1, with 11 bases that match TRBD2. There are 16 residues in the CDR3. J lost 7 bases, V lost 6 bases, and 11 bases had no gene match. Germline-derived CDR1 and CDR2 are MNHEY and SMNVEV (reference sequence). CDR3 in amino acids: CASRGDLAGGLNEQFF. The CDR3 DNA reads TGTGCCAGCAGGGGGGATCTAGCGGGAGGTTTAAATGAGCAGTTCTTC.

The chain recombines TRBV2 with TRBJ1-2; TRBD1 matches at 9 bases. Germline CDR1 and CDR2: SNHLY and FYNNEI. The CDR3 has 13 amino acids. Germline trimming cut 6 bases from V and 8 bases from J; bases unmatched to any gene: 7. CDR3 nucleotides: TGTGCCAGCAGCAGGGACAGGGCAGAAGGCTACACCTTC. Protein product: CASSRDRAEGYTF.

This rearrangement joins TRBV5-6 to TRBJ2-1, with D maybe TRBD2 (6 bases). Germline CDR1 is SGHDT and CDR2 is YYEEEE. V was shortened by 0 bases and J by 0 bases, with 13 bases between the two germline ends. CDR3 length: 17 residues. CDR3 in amino acids: CASSLGLGTSSYNEQFF. In DNA, the CDR3 is TGTGCCAGCAGCTTGGGACTAGGTACGAGCTCCTACAATGAGCAGTTCTTC.